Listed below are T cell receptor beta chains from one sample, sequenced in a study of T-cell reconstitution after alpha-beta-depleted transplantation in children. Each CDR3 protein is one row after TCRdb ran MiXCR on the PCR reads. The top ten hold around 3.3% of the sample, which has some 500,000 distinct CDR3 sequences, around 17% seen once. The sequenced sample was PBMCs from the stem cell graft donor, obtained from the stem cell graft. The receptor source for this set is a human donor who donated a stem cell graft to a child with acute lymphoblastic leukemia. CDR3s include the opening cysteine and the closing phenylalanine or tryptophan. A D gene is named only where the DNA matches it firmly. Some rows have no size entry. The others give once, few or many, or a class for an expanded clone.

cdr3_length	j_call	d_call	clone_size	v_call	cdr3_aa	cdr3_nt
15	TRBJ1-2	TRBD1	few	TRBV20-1	CSADRGRLLHDGYTF	TGCAGTGCTGACAGGGGAAGGTTATTACATGACGGCTACACCTTC
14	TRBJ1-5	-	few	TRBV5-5	CASSLWTRGQPQHF	TGTGCCAGCAGCTTGTGGACGCGGGGTCAGCCCCAGCATTTT
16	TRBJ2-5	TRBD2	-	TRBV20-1	CSAREGLTSGRETQYF	TGCAGTGCTAGAGAAGGGTTAACTAGCGGGAGGGAGACCCAGTACTTC
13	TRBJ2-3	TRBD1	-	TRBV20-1	CSAPGTGLDTQYF	TGCAGTGCTCCCGGGACAGGGTTAGATACGCAGTATTTT
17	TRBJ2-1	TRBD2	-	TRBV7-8	CASSFRLLAWPYNEQFF	TGTGCCAGCAGCTTTCGATTACTAGCGTGGCCCTACAATGAGCAGTTCTTC
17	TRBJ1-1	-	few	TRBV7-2	CASSRTRDRSRGTEAFF	TGTGCCAGCAGCCGAACCCGGGACCGCTCTCGCGGCACTGAAGCTTTCTTT
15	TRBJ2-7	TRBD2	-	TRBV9	CASSVDGGSSYEQYF	TGTGCCAGCAGCGTAGACGGGGGGTCCTCCTACGAGCAGTACTTC
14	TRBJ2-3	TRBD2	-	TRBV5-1	CASNGGSVRDTQYF	TGCGCCAGCAACGGCGGGAGTGTAAGAGATACGCAGTATTTT
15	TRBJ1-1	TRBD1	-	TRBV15	CATSSGTGGNTEAFF	TGTGCCACCAGCTCAGGGACAGGGGGGAACACTGAAGCTTTCTTT
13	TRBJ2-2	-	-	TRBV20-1	CSARTANTGELFF	TGCAGTGCTAGGACAGCGAACACCGGGGAGCTGTTTTTT
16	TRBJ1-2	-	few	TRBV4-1	CASSPVRGVWGYGYTF	TGCGCCAGCAGCCCCGTGCGCGGGGTATGGGGCTATGGCTACACCTTC
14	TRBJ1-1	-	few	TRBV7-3	CASSLTSGYTEAFF	TGTGCCAGCAGCTTAACTTCAGGGTACACTGAAGCTTTCTTT
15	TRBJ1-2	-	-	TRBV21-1	CASSKVPGKHYGYTF	TGTGCCAGCAGCAAAGTTCCAGGGAAGCACTATGGCTACACCTTC
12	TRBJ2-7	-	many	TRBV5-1	CASSLVGDEQYF	TGCGCCAGCAGCTTGGTCGGGGACGAGCAGTACTTC
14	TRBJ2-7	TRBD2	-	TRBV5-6	CASSGGAGGHEQYF	TGTGCCAGCAGCGGAGGGGCGGGAGGCCACGAGCAGTACTTC
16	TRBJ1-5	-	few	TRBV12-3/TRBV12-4	CASSLSSAGDQPPQHF	TGTGCCAGCAGTTTGTCATCGGCCGGAGACCAGCCGCCCCAGCATTTT
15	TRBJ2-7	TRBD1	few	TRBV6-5	CASSSPGQGGYEQYF	TGTGCCAGCAGTTCTCCGGGACAGGGGGGATACGAGCAGTACTTC
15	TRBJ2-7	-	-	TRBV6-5	CASSYDGGVSKEQYF	TGTGCCAGCAGTTACGACGGGGGAGTATCGAAAGAGCAGTACTTC
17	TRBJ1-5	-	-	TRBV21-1	CASSRTTGGYSNQPQHF	TGTGCCAGCAGCCGTACTACAGGGGGCTACAGCAATCAGCCCCAGCATTTT
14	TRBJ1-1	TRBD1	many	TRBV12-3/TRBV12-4	CASSLTGGGTEAFF	TGTGCCAGCAGCCTGACAGGGGGCGGCACTGAAGCTTTCTTT
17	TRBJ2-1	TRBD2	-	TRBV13	CASSQGLAGEVYNEQFF	TGTGCCAGCAGCCAGGGACTAGCGGGAGAAGTCTACAATGAGCAGTTCTTC
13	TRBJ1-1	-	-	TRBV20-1	CSAGEGLNTEAFF	TGCAGTGCGGGGGAGGGCTTGAACACTGAAGCTTTCTTT
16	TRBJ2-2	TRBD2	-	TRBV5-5	CASNPLAGVNTGELFF	TGTGCCAGCAATCCACTAGCGGGGGTAAACACCGGGGAGCTGTTTTTT
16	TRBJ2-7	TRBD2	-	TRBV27	CASSLSGSGLTYEQYF	TGTGCCAGCAGTTTATCGGGTAGCGGGCTAACCTACGAGCAGTACTTC
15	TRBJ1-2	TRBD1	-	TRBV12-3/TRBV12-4	CASSLNRQGIYGYTF	TGTGCCAGCAGTTTAAACAGACAGGGTATTTATGGCTACACCTTC
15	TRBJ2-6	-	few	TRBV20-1	CSANPDRSGANVLTF	TGCAGTGCCAACCCGGACCGCTCTGGGGCCAACGTCCTGACTTTC
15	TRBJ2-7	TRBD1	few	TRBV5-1	CASTRAGTGVYEQYF	TGCGCCAGCACCCGGGCCGGGACAGGGGTCTACGAGCAGTACTTC
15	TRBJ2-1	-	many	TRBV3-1	CASSQDQGWESEQFF	TGTGCCAGCAGCCAAGATCAGGGTTGGGAAAGTGAGCAGTTCTTC
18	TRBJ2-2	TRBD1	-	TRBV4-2	CASSQLGWGQGAYGELFF	TGTGCCAGCAGCCAATTGGGTTGGGGGCAGGGGGCGTACGGGGAGCTGTTTTTT
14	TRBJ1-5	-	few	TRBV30	CAWSAGLGSQPQHF	TGTGCCTGGAGTGCGGGTCTTGGTTCTCAGCCCCAGCATTTT
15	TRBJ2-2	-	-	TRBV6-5	CASSYGGHLTGELFF	TGTGCCAGCAGTTACGGGGGACACCTCACCGGGGAGCTGTTTTTT
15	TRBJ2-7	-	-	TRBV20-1	CSARDPAGATYEQYF	TGCAGTGCTAGAGATCCGGCAGGGGCGACCTACGAGCAGTACTTC
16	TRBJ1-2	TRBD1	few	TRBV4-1	CATGEGGFTSNYGYTF	TGCGCCACCGGTGAAGGGGGCTTTACCTCTAACTATGGCTACACCTTC
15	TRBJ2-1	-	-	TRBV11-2	CASSLETRRYNEQFF	TGTGCCAGCAGCCTCGAGACTAGACGTTACAATGAGCAGTTCTTC
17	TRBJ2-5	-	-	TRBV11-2	CASSLDVWVGRAETQYF	TGTGCCAGCAGCTTAGATGTTTGGGTGGGCAGGGCGGAGACCCAGTACTTC
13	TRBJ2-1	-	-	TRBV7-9	CASSLAERREQFF	TGTGCCAGCAGCTTAGCGGAACGCAGGGAGCAGTTCTTC
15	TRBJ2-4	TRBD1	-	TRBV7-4	CASTQPGQRANIQYF	TGTGCCTCCACCCAGCCGGGACAGCGAGCAAACATTCAGTACTTC
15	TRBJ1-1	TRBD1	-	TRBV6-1	CASSTRTGANTEAFF	TGTGCCAGCAGTACCCGGACAGGAGCGAACACTGAAGCTTTCTTT
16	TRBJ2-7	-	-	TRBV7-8	CASSPSVGLAYYEQYF	TGTGCCAGCAGCCCATCAGTGGGACTTGCTTACTACGAGCAGTACTTC
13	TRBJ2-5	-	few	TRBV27	CASSLFGSETQYF	TGTGCCAGCAGTTTATTTGGTTCAGAGACCCAGTACTTC
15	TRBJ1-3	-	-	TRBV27	CASSLRGDTGNTIYF	TGTGCCAGCAGTTTAAGGGGGGACACCGGAAACACCATATATTTT
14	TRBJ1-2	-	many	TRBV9	CASSVEGNWYGYTF	TGTGCCAGCAGCGTGGAGGGAAATTGGTATGGCTACACCTTC
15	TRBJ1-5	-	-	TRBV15	CATSLGTSFNQPQHF	TGTGCCACCAGCCTGGGGACTTCTTTCAATCAGCCCCAGCATTTT
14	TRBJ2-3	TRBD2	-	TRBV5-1	CASSPGGSLDTQYF	TGCGCCAGCAGCCCCGGGGGGAGTTTAGATACGCAGTATTTT
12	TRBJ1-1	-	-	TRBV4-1	CASGKTRGEAFF	TGCGCCAGCGGTAAGACCCGCGGTGAAGCTTTCTTT
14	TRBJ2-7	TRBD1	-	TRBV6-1	CASSERDRVYEQYF	TGTGCCAGCAGTGAACGGGACAGGGTCTACGAGCAGTACTTC
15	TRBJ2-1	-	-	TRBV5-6	CASSPTGTAYNEQFF	TGTGCCAGCAGCCCAACCGGGACGGCTTACAATGAGCAGTTCTTC
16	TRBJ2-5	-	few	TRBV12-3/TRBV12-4	CASSLQGRGGQETQYF	TGTGCCAGCAGTTTGCAGGGGCGGGGAGGGCAAGAGACCCAGTACTTC
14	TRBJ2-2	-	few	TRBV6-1	CASSPAPAPGELFF	TGTGCCAGCAGCCCCGCCCCGGCACCCGGGGAGCTGTTTTTT
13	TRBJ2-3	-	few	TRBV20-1	CSAQRESTDTQYF	TGCAGTGCTCAGAGGGAAAGCACAGATACGCAGTATTTT
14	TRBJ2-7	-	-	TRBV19	CASSPAVRSYEQYF	TGTGCCAGTAGTCCGGCGGTTCGCTCCTACGAGCAGTACTTC
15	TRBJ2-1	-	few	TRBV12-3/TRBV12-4	CASSLPSTFSNEQFF	TGTGCCAGCAGTTTACCTAGCACTTTTAGCAATGAGCAGTTCTTC
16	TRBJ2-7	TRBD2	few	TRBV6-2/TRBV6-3	CASSYPPSGLSYEQYF	TGTGCCAGCAGTTACCCACCTAGCGGGCTGTCCTACGAGCAGTACTTC